Listed here are 26 T cell receptor beta chains from one sample, sequenced in a study of blood T cell repertoires in COVID-19. Profiled with immunoSEQ multiplex PCR; TCRdb holds only in-frame clones, not every one. This repertoire shows some 200,000 clones, roughly 80% found once; its top ten account for 5.5% to 8.5%. Sequencing was performed on peripheral blood. The receptors come from an older woman with acute or convalescent COVID-19.

V gene TRBV2 combines with J gene TRBJ2-7, with D uncertain. This CDR3 contains 12 residues. Trimming took off 3 bases at V and 6 bases at J, with 9 bases between the two ends. Germline CDR1 reads SNHLY; CDR2 reads FYNNEI. This CDR3 reads CASSDRRTEQYV. In DNA form, the CDR3 reads TGTGCCAGCAGTGACCGGAGAACCGAGCAGTACGTC.

There are a few counts of this clone. The chain is built from TRBV7-2 and TRBJ2-7; 10 nucleotides agree with TRBD1. The CDR3 has 14 amino acids. The trim removed 4 bases at V and 3 bases at J, leaving 3 bases unmatched. Germline V gene sequence: CDR1 SGHTA, CDR2 FQGNSA. CDR3 in DNA: TGTGCCAGCAGCTCGGACAGGGGGTTCTACGAGCAGTACTTC. Encoded protein: CASSSDRGFYEQYF. The whole variable domain, filled in from reference TRBV7-2 and TRBJ2-7, reads GAGVSQSPSNKVTEKGKDVELRCDPISGHTALYWYRQSLGQGLEFLIYFQGNSAPDKSGLPSDRFSAERTGGSVSTLTIQRTQQEDSAVYLCASSSDRGFYEQYFGPGTRLTVT.

V and J are TRBV6-5 and TRBJ2-2, with unresolved D. The CDR3 totals 15 residues. The V and J ends lost 0 bases and 1 base respectively, with 6 bases between them. Germline values: CDR1 MNHEY, CDR2 SVGAGI. The CDR3 nucleotides are TGTGCCAGCAGTTACTCGACGGGGAACACCGGGGAGCTGTTTTTT. It is translated as CASSYSTGNTGELFF.

In the case of this clone: Other DNA sequences in this specimen translate into the identical CDR3. The rearrangement joins TRBV9 to TRBJ1-3, with D maybe TRBD1 (5 bases). Germline V gene lookup returns CDR1 SGDLS and CDR2 YYNGEE. V was pared by 4 bases and J by 3 bases, with 8 bases between. The CDR3 contains 13 residues. DNA for the CDR3: TGTGCCAGCAGCTCGGGGGGTGGAAACACCATATATTTT. Translation gives CASSSGGGNTIYF.

The chain couples TRBV7-3 to TRBJ2-1, with a weak D call TRBD2 (5 bases). The CDR3 loop spans 13 amino acids. The germline V gene has CDR1 SGHTA and CDR2 FQGTGA. The ends were cut back, 2 bases at V and 7 bases at J, with 9 bases in the middle. The CDR3 coding sequence is TGTGCCAGCAGCTTACAAGCGGTGAATGAGCAGTTCTTC. This gives the protein CASSLQAVNEQFF.

The CDR3 DNA sequence: TGCGCCAGCAGCTTCCGGGACAGGGGGCTCGGAGGCTACACCTTC. This encodes CASSFRDRGLGGYTF. The chain joins TRBV4-1 to TRBJ1-2; TRBD1 matches at 12 bases. J was trimmed by 8 bases and V by 5 bases; bases with no gene match: 9. The germline gives CDR1 MGHRA, CDR2 YSYEKL. CDR3 length equals 15 residues.

The CDR3 loop reads CASSIVRTGFVNTEAFF. The CDR3 bases are TGTGCCAGTAGTATTGTCCGGACAGGATTCGTGAACACTGAAGCTTTCTTT. This rearrangement joins TRBV19 to TRBJ1-1, with 7 nucleotides matching TRBD1. The CDR3 is 17 residues long. Unmatched junction bases numbered 10, after V lost 3 bases and J lost 0 bases. Germline loops: CDR1 LNHDA, CDR2 SQIVND (reference sequence).

This chain joins TRBV6-5 and TRBJ1-2; no clear D gene. With 8 bases removed from V and 1 base from J, the gap between germline ends came to 8 bases. This CDR3 is 12 amino acids long. From germline, CDR1 is MNHEY and CDR2 SVGAGI. The CDR3 loop is CASALINYGYTF. CDR3 nucleotide sequence: TGTGCCAGCGCGCTCATTAACTATGGCTACACCTTC.

This chain connects TRBV5-4 to TRBJ1-2; D call uncertain. From germline, CDR1 is SGHNT and CDR2 YYREEE (reference sequence). The CDR3 sequence is 15 residues long. The V gene lost 0 bases and the J gene lost 7 bases, with 16 bases spanning the gap. In DNA, the CDR3 is TGTGCCAGCAGCTTGGCGTTGTCGGGGTGGGGTGGCTACACCTTC. It is translated as CASSLALSGWGGYTF.

V usage is TRBV5-1 and J usage is TRBJ2-3; 7 bases match TRBD1. With 2 bases clipped from V and 0 bases from J, the junction kept 6 bases outside the gene matches. This CDR3 contains 16 residues. Germline V gene lookup returns CDR1 SGHRS and CDR2 YFSETQ. This CDR3 reads CASSLGQDFSTDTQYF. The CDR3 DNA reads TGCGCCAGCAGCTTAGGACAGGACTTTAGCACAGATACGCAGTATTTT.

This chain links TRBV10-1 with TRBJ1-4; 9 bases agree with TRBD1. The V gene end was trimmed by 0 bases and the J gene end by 4 bases; junction bases not matched to a gene: 6. The CDR3 loop spans 17 amino acids. The germline V gene has CDR1 WNHNN and CDR2 SYGVQD (reference sequence). The CDR3 DNA is TGCGCCAGCAGTGAGTCGACAGGGGGACTACTTAATGAAAAACTGTTTTTT. Translation: CASSESTGGLLNEKLFF.

About this clone: One junction end disagrees with the germline gene, perhaps due to a read error. The genes are TRBV12-3 or TRBV12-4 and TRBJ1-1, with D possibly matching TRBD1 (5 bases). The CDR3 spans 12 residues. The CDR3 region is CASSWTKDSPIF. The CDR3 DNA reads as TGTGCCAGCAGTTGGACAAAAGACAGTCCTATCTTT.

The chain recombines TRBV6-5 with TRBJ2-7, with TRBD2 matching over 10 bases. This CDR3 comprises 13 residues. The germline V gene encodes CDR1 MNHEY and CDR2 SVGAGI. V dropped 10 bases and J dropped 4; count of bases not matched to a gene: 7. The CDR3 loop is CATEAGGRYEQYF. In DNA form, the CDR3 reads TGTGCCACTGAAGCGGGGGGGCGGTACGAGCAGTACTTC.

This clone was recorded a few times. V gene TRBV20-1 combines with J gene TRBJ1-1; a possible D gene is TRBD1 (5 bases). In germline, CDR1 is DFQATT, CDR2 SNEGSKA (reference sequence). This CDR3 is 13 amino acids long. The V end lost 3 bases, the J end lost 5 bases, and 13 bases lay between the germline ends. The CDR3 is CSASQGARTEAFF. DNA for the CDR3: TGCAGTGCTAGTCAAGGGGCGCGAACTGAAGCTTTCTTT.

The chain joins TRBV6-5 to TRBJ2-7; TRBD2 is a possible D gene (5 bases). Germline-derived CDR1 and CDR2 are MNHEY and SVGAGI. CDR3 length: 14 amino acids. Deletions cut 6 bases from V and 7 bases from J, with 19 bases between. The CDR3 sequence is CASRLRGNRREQYV. The CDR3 DNA follows: TGTGCCAGCAGACTCAGAGGCAACCGGAGGGAGCAGTACGTC.

The V call is TRBV10-3, the J call TRBJ1-1; 10 bases line up with TRBD1. The junction had 6 bases not matched to a gene; V was cut back by 0 bases and J by 5 bases. CDR1 and CDR2 from the germline V gene are ENHRY and SYGVKD. This CDR3 is 16 amino acids long. The CDR3 reads CAISESETGGATEAFF. The CDR3 DNA follows: TGTGCCATCAGTGAGTCGGAGACAGGGGGCGCGACTGAAGCTTTCTTT.

J is TRBJ1-5 and V is TRBV18; 7 bases fit TRBD1. V gave up 2 bases and J gave up 0 bases; unmatched junction bases: 1. The CDR3 is made up of 15 amino acids. Germline V lookup: CDR1 KGHSH, CDR2 LQKENI. The CDR3 nucleotides read TGTGCCAGCTCACCAGGGACAGATAGCAATCAGCCCCAGCATTTT. This translates into CASSPGTDSNQPQHF.

In its sample, this clone was seen once. The chain is built from TRBV4-1 and TRBJ2-5; D gene ambiguous. The CDR3 has 14 residues. V was shortened by 4 bases and J by 1 base, with 10 bases between the two germline ends. Germline values: CDR1 MGHRA, CDR2 YSYEKL. The CDR3 sequence is CASSRQLLQETQYF. The CDR3 DNA is TGCGCCAGCAGCCGCCAATTACTCCAAGAGACCCAGTACTTC.

This chain joins TRBV6-2 or TRBV6-3 and TRBJ1-2, with a possible D match to TRBD1 (5 bases). Between the trimmed V and J ends, which lost 5 bases and 8 bases, there was a span of 21 bases. The CDR3 contains 15 residues. Germline loops: CDR1 MNHEY, CDR2 SVGEGT. Here the CDR3 reads CASSTHFAGTKGYTF. Written as DNA, the CDR3 is TGTGCCAGCAGTACTCATTTCGCGGGGACGAAAGGCTACACCTTC.

This sequence joins TRBV6-6 and TRBJ2-7; 12 nucleotides line up with TRBD2. With V trimmed by 5 bases and J by 5 bases, 28 bases remained unmatched. The CDR3 spans 22 residues. Germline CDR1 reads MNHNY; CDR2 reads SVGAGI (reference sequence). The DNA of the CDR3 is TGTGCCAGCAGTCCGCACCGTATAATTACTAGCGGGGGGACCCTGAAGAGAAACGAGCAGTACTTC. Protein product: CASSPHRIITSGGTLKRNEQYF.

The chain links TRBV21-1 to TRBJ2-2; no check of the table's D call, TRBD2, against the DNA was made. TRBV21-1 is recorded as a pseudogene. The CDR3 loop spans 15 amino acids. The CDR3 protein is CASSKKPRVTGELFF. Here the CDR3 DNA reads TGTGCCAGCAGCAAAAAGCCGAGAGTGACCGGGGAGCTGTTTTTT.

The chain employs TRBV7-2 and TRBJ1-2; TRBD1 is a possible D gene (6 bases). V gave up 5 bases and J gave up 4 bases, with 11 bases separating them. CDR3 length: 13 amino acids. The germline V gene has CDR1 SGHTA and CDR2 FQGNSA. The CDR3 DNA sequence: TGTGCCAGCAGCAAGACAGGCCCCTATGGCTACACCTTC. Translation gives CASSKTGPYGYTF.

The J gene is TRBJ1-1, the V gene TRBV18; no firm D call. The V gene's germline CDR1 is KGHSH and CDR2 LQKENI. This CDR3 spans 13 amino acids. V lost 0 bases, J lost 6 bases, and 8 bases lay in between. The CDR3 coding sequence is TGTGCCAGCTCACCACCAGCAGGCCCTGAAGCTTTCTTT. Its translation: CASSPPAGPEAFF. Combining the CDR3 with reference TRBV18 and TRBJ1-1 gives the whole variable domain NAGVMQNPRHLVRRRGQEARLRCSPMKGHSHVYWYRQLPEEGLKFMVYLQKENIIDESGMPKERFSAEFPKEGPSILRIQQVVRGDSAAYFCASSPPAGPEAFFGQGTRLTVV.

V gene TRBV10-3 combines with J gene TRBJ2-2; D is perhaps TRBD1 (6 bases). The CDR3 covers 14 residues. V was trimmed by 6 bases and J by 2 bases, leaving 10 bases between them. CDR1 and CDR2 (germline): ENHRY, SYGVKD. This chain's CDR3 is CAIRLQGNTGELFF. Here the CDR3 DNA reads TGTGCCATCAGACTACAGGGTAACACCGGGGAGCTGTTTTTT.

This chain joins TRBV2 and TRBJ1-5; the D is unclear. CDR3 length equals 12 residues. Per germline, CDR1 SNHLY and CDR2 FYNNEI. Between the trimmed V and J ends, which lost 8 bases and 11 bases, there was a span of 16 bases. The CDR3 region is CASSLDYQAQHF. CDR3 nucleotide sequence: TGTGCCAGCTCCCTAGATTATCAAGCCCAGCATTTT. The full variable domain, completed using reference TRBV2 and TRBJ1-5, is EPEVTQTPSHQVTQMGQEVILRCVPISNHLYFYWYRQILGQKVEFLVSFYNNEISEKSEIFDDQFSVERPDGSNFTLKIRSTKLEDSAMYFCASSLDYQAQHFGDGTRLSIL.

The CDR3 DNA sequence: TGTGCCAGTAGTATGGGGACAGGGCTCACCGGGGAGCTGTTTTTT. Amino acids: CASSMGTGLTGELFF. The chain combines TRBV19 with TRBJ2-2; 9 nucleotides match TRBD1. The V gene's germline CDR1 is LNHDA and CDR2 SQIVND (reference sequence). With V trimmed by 3 bases and J by 4 bases, 3 bases remained unmatched. The CDR3 totals 15 residues.